One sample yielded the 6 T cell receptor beta chains listed below, sequenced in a study of blood T cell repertoires in COVID-19. The repertoire was sequenced with immunoSEQ multiplex PCR; TCRdb's copy has only in-frame clones and lacks some. The sample lists 95,000 to 150,000 clones; approximately 85% were seen once. Input material: peripheral blood. These receptors all come from a woman of 80 years or more with acute or convalescent COVID-19.

The chain joins TRBV28 to TRBJ2-6; TRBD1 aligns across 9 bases. The junction had 6 bases not matched to a gene; V was cut back by 2 bases and J by 4 bases. The CDR3 runs to 17 residues. Germline V lookup: CDR1 MDHEN, CDR2 SYDVKM. CDR3 sequence reads: CASSLRTGVPGANVLTF. For the CDR3, the DNA is TGTGCCAGCAGTTTAAGGACAGGGGTCCCGGGGGCCAACGTCCTGACTTTC.

The chain employs TRBV10-3 and TRBJ2-3; TRBD2 might be the D (6 bases). V was cut by 4 bases and J by 10 bases, with 24 bases left in between. Looked up from germline, CDR1 is ENHRY and CDR2 is SYGVKD. The CDR3 contains 16 residues. The CDR3 DNA reads as TGTGCCATCAGTGGGAGCTCGGGGACCGTCGGGGGAGCGCAGTATTTT. Translated: CAISGSSGTVGGAQYF.

V gene TRBV3-1 (or the pseudogene TRBV3-2) combines with J gene TRBJ1-2; D perhaps matches TRBD1 (5 bases). CDR3 size: 14 residues. The germline V gene has CDR1 LGHDT and CDR2 YNNKEL (reference sequence). V was trimmed by 3 bases and J by 4 bases, leaving 12 bases between them. DNA of the CDR3: TGTGCCAGCAGCCAGCAGGGATCTCGCTATGGCTACACCTTC. Translation gives CASSQQGSRYGYTF.

The chain recombines TRBV19 with TRBJ1-2, with TRBD1 as a possible D gene (6 bases). The germline V gene has CDR1 LNHDA and CDR2 SQIVND (reference sequence). V gave up 9 bases and J gave up 6 bases, with 14 bases separating them. The CDR3 is made up of 12 amino acids. DNA for the CDR3: TGTGCCAGCAGAGACCGACAGGATGGCTACACCTTC. Its protein product is CASRDRQDGYTF.

The chain employs TRBV19 and TRBJ1-4; TRBD1 matches at 7 bases. Trimming at V came to 6 bases and at J to 2 bases, leaving 6 bases not matched to a gene. The CDR3 totals 15 residues. Germline V gene lookup returns CDR1 LNHDA and CDR2 SQIVND (reference sequence). The CDR3, as DNA: TGTGCCAGTAGATCAGGGGGAACGACTAATGAAAAACTGTTTTTT. Amino acids: CASRSGGTTNEKLFF.

This clone was recorded once. The rearrangement uses TRBV28 and TRBJ1-3; perhaps TRBD1 as D (6 bases). The CDR3 is 16 residues long. Trimming cost V 4 bases and J 2 bases, with 15 bases left between them. Germline V gene lookup returns CDR1 MDHEN and CDR2 SYDVKM. CDR3 in amino acids: CASSYRTVLAGNTIYF. The CDR3 DNA reads as TGTGCCAGCAGTTATCGGACAGTGTTGGCTGGAAACACCATATATTTT. The whole variable domain, remainder taken from reference TRBV28 and TRBJ1-3, is DVKVTQSSRYLVKRTGEKVFLECVQDMDHENMFWYRQDPGLGLRLIYFSYDVKMKEKGDIPEGYSVSREKKERFSLILESASTNQTSMYLCASSYRTVLAGNTIYFGEGSWLTVV.